The 8 T cell receptor beta chains given below trace back to one sample, sequenced in a study of graft-versus-host responses after intestinal transplantation. These receptors have no known antigen. Only in-frame clones appear in the TCRdb table, and some are missing; sequencing was by immunoSEQ multiplex PCR. The data show about 83,000 clones, with about 89% seen just once and approximately 0.33% held by the top ten. Sequences were derived from unstimulated CD4+ T cells sorted from spleen or lymph node cells, sampled before intestinal transplant. Receptor source: a human donor who received an intestinal transplant.

This rearrangement joins TRBV28 to TRBJ2-3; 10 bases fit TRBD1. The CDR3 is made up of 15 amino acids. After removal of 6 bases from V and 3 bases from J, the junction contained 6 bases not matched to a gene. The germline V gene has CDR1 MDHEN and CDR2 SYDVKM. CDR3 residues: CASSPDRGRTDTQYF. CDR3 in DNA: TGTGCCAGCAGCCCAGACAGGGGGCGAACAGATACGCAGTATTTT.

The CDR3 protein is CSVGQGRDSGNTIYF. CDR3 coding DNA: TGCAGCGTTGGGCAGGGAAGGGACTCTGGAAACACCATATATTTT. The genes are TRBV29-1 and TRBJ1-3; possible D gene TRBD1, 5 bases. The V end was cut by 4 bases, the J end by 0 bases, with 13 bases between. The length of the CDR3 is 15 residues. CDR1 is SQVTM, CDR2 ANQGSEA, per germline.

This clone has more than one count but fewer than ten. The chain employs TRBV10-3 and TRBJ1-6; D uncertain. V lost 1 base and J lost 0, with 7 bases in between. Germline CDR1 is ENHRY and CDR2 is SYGVKD. This CDR3 has 16 amino acids. CDR3 DNA: TGTGCCATCAGTGAGTTTGAGAGCTCCTATAATTCACCCCTCCACTTT. Its protein product is CAISEFESSYNSPLHF.

The chain employs TRBV18 and TRBJ2-6; 7 bases fit TRBD1. From germline, CDR1 is KGHSH and CDR2 LQKENI. Trimming removed 3 bases from V and 0 bases from J; junction bases left unmatched: 5. CDR3 size: 17 residues. CDR3 coding DNA: TGTGCCAGCTCACCGACAGGGCCCCCCTCTGGGGCCAACGTCCTGACTTTC. This gives the protein CASSPTGPPSGANVLTF. The full variable domain, completed using reference TRBV18 and TRBJ2-6, is NAGVMQNPRHLVRRRGQEARLRCSPMKGHSHVYWYRQLPEEGLKFMVYLQKENIIDESGMPKERFSAEFPKEGPSILRIQQVVRGDSAAYFCASSPTGPPSGANVLTFGAGSRLTVL.

This chain links TRBV18 with TRBJ1-4; 7 nucleotides align to TRBD1. The CDR3 is 14 amino acids. Germline V CDR1 and CDR2: KGHSH, LQKENI. V lost 3 bases to trimming and J lost 2 bases; unmatched junction nucleotides: 0. The CDR3 bases are TGTGCCAGCTCACCGACAGGGACTAATGAAAAACTGTTTTTT. Protein product: CASSPTGTNEKLFF.

The count of this clone is one. The chain recombines TRBV5-5 with TRBJ1-3; D is uncertain. V shed 5 bases and J shed 0 bases, with 18 bases lying between them. Germline V gene sequence: CDR1 SGHKS, CDR2 YYEKEE (reference sequence). CDR3 length: 17 amino acids. CDR3 protein: CASSDYGRRNSGNTIYF. CDR3 DNA: TGTGCCAGCAGTGACTATGGCCGACGGAACTCTGGAAACACCATATATTTT.

V gene TRBV25-1 combines with J gene TRBJ1-2; D possibly corresponds to TRBD1 (6 bases). Germline CDR1 and CDR2: MGHDK and SYGVNS. The CDR3 extends over 13 amino acids. V dropped 6 bases and J dropped 4 bases, with 12 bases sitting between them. Here the CDR3 DNA reads TGTGCCAGCAGGACAGGCCTTGGCTATGGCTACACCTTC. Translating it yields CASRTGLGYGYTF.

In this sample, this clone turned up once. V usage is TRBV29-1 and J usage is TRBJ1-1; the D is unclear. CDR3 length: 10 residues. Germline lookup yields CDR1 SQVTM and CDR2 ANQGSEA. As DNA, the CDR3 is TGCAGTTGTATCTCCACTGAAGCTTTCTTT. As protein: CSCISTEAFF.